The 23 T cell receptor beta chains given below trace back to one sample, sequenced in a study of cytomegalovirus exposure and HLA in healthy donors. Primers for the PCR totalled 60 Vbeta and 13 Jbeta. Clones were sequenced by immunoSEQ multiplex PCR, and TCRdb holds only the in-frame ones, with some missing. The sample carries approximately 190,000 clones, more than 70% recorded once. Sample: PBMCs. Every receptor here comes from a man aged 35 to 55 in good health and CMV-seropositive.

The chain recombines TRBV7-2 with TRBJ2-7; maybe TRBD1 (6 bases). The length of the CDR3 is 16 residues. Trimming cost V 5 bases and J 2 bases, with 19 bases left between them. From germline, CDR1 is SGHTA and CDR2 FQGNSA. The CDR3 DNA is TGTGCCAGCAGCGAATTGGGCCAGGGGCGCGCCTACGAGCAGTACTTC. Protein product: CASSELGQGRAYEQYF. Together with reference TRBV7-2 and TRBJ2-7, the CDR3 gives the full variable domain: GAGVSQSPSNKVTEKGKDVELRCDPISGHTALYWYRQSLGQGLEFLIYFQGNSAPDKSGLPSDRFSAERTGGSVSTLTIQRTQQEDSAVYLCASSELGQGRAYEQYFGPGTRLTVT.

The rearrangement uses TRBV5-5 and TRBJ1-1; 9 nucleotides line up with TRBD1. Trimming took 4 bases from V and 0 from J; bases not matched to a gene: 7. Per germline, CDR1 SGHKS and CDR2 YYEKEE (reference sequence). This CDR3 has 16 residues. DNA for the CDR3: TGTGCCAGCAGCAAAAGGGACAGGGTTGTGAACACTGAAGCTTTCTTT. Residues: CASSKRDRVVNTEAFF.

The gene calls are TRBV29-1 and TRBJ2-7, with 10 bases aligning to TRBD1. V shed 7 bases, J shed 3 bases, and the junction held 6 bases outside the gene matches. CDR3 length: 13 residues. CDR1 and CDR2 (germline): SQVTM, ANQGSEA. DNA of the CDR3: TGCAGCGCCCAGACAGGGGGCAGCTACGAGCAGTACTTC. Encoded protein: CSAQTGGSYEQYF.

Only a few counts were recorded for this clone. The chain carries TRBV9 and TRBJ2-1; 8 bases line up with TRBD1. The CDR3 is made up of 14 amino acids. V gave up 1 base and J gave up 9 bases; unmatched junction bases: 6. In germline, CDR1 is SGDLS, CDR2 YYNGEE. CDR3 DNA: TGTGCCAGCAGCGTAACTACAGGGGGAGGTGAGCAGTTCTTC. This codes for CASSVTTGGGEQFF.

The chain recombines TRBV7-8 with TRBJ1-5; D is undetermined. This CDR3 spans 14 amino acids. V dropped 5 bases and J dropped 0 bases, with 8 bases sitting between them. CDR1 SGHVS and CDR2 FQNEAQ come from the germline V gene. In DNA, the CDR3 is TGTGCCAGCAGCCGAGAGAATAGCAATCAGCCCCAGCATTTT. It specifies CASSRENSNQPQHF.

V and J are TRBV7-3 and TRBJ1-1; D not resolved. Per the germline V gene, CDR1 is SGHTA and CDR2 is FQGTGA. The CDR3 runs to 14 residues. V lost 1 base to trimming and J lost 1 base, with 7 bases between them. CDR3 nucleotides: TGTGCCAGCAGCTTAATAGGAGGGAACACTGAAGCTTTCTTT. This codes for CASSLIGGNTEAFF.

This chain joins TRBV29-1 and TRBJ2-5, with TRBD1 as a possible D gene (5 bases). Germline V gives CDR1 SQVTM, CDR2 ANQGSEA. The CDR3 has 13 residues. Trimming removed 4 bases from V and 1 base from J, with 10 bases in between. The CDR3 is CSVAGAVQETQYF. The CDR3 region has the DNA TGCAGCGTTGCTGGGGCAGTCCAAGAGACCCAGTACTTC. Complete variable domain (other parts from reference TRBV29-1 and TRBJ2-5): SAVISQKPSRDICQRGTSLTIQCQVDSQVTMMFWYRQQPGQSLTLIATANQGSEATYESGFVIDKFPISRPNLTFSTLTVSNMSPEDSSIYLCSVAGAVQETQYFGPGTRLLVL.

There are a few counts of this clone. The CDR3: CASSYPPPEQYF. CDR3 in DNA: TGTGCCAGCAGTTACCCTCCCCCCGAGCAGTACTTC. This sequence joins TRBV6-5 and TRBJ2-7; D is undetermined. V gave up 2 bases and J gave up 6 bases, with 8 bases separating them. The CDR3 spans 12 residues. Germline V gives CDR1 MNHEY, CDR2 SVGAGI.

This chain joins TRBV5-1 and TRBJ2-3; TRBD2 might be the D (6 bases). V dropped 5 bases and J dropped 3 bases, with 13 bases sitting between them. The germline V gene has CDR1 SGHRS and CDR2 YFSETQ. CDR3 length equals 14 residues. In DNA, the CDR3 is TGCGCCAGCAGACGGGAGCAGGGAACAGATACGCAGTATTTT. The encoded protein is CASRREQGTDTQYF.

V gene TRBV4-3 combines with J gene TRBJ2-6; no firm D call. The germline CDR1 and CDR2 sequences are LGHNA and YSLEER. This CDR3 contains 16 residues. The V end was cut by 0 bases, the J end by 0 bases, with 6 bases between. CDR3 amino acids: CASSQDGFSGANVLTF. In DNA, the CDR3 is TGCGCCAGCAGCCAAGATGGCTTCTCTGGGGCCAACGTCCTGACTTTC.

The CDR3 sequence: CAWSGGDEKLFF. The DNA of the CDR3 is TGTGCCTGGAGTGGGGGGGATGAAAAACTGTTTTTT. V and J are TRBV30 and TRBJ1-4; maybe TRBD1 (5 bases). This CDR3 has 12 residues. Deletions cut 1 base from V and 6 bases from J, with 6 bases between. CDR1 is GTSNPN and CDR2 is SVGIG in the germline V gene (reference sequence).

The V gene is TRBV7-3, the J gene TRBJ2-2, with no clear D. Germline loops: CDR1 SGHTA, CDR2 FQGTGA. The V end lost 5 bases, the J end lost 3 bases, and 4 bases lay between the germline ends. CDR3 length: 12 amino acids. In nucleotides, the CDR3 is TGTGCCAGCAGCCCAGACACCGGGGAGCTGTTTTTT. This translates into CASSPDTGELFF.

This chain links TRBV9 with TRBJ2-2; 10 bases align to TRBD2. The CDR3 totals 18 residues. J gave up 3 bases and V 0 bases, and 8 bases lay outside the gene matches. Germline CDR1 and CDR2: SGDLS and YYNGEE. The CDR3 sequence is CASSVEPSGSEHTGELFF. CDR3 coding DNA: TGTGCCAGCAGCGTAGAACCTAGCGGGAGCGAACACACCGGGGAGCTGTTTTTT.

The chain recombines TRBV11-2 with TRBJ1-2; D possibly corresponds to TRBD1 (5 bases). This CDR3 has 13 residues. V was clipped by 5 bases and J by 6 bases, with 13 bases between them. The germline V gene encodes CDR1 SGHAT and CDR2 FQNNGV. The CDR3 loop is CASSPATGDGYTF. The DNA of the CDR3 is TGTGCCAGCAGCCCCGCGACGGGGGATGGCTACACCTTC.

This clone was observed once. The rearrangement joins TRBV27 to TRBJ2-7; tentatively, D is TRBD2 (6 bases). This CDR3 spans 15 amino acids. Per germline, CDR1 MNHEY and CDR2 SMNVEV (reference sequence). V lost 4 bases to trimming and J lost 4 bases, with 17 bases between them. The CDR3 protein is CASSSGRGNRYEQYF. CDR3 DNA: TGTGCCAGCAGTTCGGGTCGGGGGAATCGATACGAGCAGTACTTC.

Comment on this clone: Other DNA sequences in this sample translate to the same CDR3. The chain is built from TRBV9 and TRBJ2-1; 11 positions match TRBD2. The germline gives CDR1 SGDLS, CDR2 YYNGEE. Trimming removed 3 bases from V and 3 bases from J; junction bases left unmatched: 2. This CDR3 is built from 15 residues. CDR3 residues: CASSALAGDYNEQFF. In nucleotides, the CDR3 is TGTGCCAGCAGCGCACTAGCGGGAGACTACAATGAGCAGTTCTTC.

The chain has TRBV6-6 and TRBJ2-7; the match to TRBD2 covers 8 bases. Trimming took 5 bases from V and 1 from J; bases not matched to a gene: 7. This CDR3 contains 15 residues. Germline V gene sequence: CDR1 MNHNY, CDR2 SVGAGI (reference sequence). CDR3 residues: CASSSFAGGSYEQYF. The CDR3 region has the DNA TGTGCCAGCAGTAGTTTCGCGGGAGGATCCTACGAGCAGTACTTC.

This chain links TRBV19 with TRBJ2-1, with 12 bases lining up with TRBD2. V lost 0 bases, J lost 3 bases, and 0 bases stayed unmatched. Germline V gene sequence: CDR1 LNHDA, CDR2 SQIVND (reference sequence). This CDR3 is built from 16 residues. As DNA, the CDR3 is TGTGCCAGTAGTATAGAACTAGCGGGAGGCTACAATGAGCAGTTCTTC. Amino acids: CASSIELAGGYNEQFF. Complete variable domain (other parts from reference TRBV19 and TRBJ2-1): DGGITQSPKYLFRKEGQNVTLSCEQNLNHDAMYWYRQDPGQGLRLIYYSQIVNDFQKGDIAEGYSVSREKKESFPLTVTSAQKNPTAFYLCASSIELAGGYNEQFFGPGTRLTVL.

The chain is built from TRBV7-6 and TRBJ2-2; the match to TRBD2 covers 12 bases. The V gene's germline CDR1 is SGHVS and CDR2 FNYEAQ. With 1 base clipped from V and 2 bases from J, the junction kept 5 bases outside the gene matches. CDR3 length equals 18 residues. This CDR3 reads CASSLVLAGGANTGELFF. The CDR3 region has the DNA TGTGCCAGCAGCTTAGTACTAGCGGGAGGCGCCAACACCGGGGAGCTGTTTTTT. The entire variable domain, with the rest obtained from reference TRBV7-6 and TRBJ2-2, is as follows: GAGVSQSPRYKVTKRGQDVALRCDPISGHVSLYWYRQALGQGPEFLTYFNYEAQQDKSGLPNDRFSAERPEGSISTLTIQRTEQRDSAMYRCASSLVLAGGANTGELFFGEGSRLTVL.

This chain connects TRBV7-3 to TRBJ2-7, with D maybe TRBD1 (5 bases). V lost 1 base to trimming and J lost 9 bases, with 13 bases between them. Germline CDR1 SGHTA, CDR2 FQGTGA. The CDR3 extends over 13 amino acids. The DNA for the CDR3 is TGTGCCAGCAGCTTAAACACGCAGGGCGGGCAGTACTTC. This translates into CASSLNTQGGQYF.

The CDR3 is CSAPGVHEQYF. The CDR3 nucleotides read TGCAGTGCTCCCGGGGTCCACGAGCAGTACTTC. The J gene is TRBJ2-7, the V gene TRBV20-1; tentatively, D is TRBD2 (5 bases). The germline CDR1 and CDR2 sequences are DFQATT and SNEGSKA (reference sequence). This CDR3 has 11 amino acids. V dropped 5 bases and J dropped 5 bases, with 10 bases sitting between them.

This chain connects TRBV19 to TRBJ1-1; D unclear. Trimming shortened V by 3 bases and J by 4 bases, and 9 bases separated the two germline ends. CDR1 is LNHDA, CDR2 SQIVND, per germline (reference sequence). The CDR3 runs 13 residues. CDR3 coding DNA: TGTGCCAGTAGTATGGGAGTTTTCACTGAAGCTTTCTTT. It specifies CASSMGVFTEAFF.

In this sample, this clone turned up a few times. CDR3 amino acids: CASSQDRVNTDTQYF. The CDR3 DNA sequence: TGTGCCAGCAGCCAAGACAGGGTGAACACAGATACGCAGTATTTT. The rearrangement links TRBV14 to TRBJ2-3; D may be TRBD1 (5 bases). Germline CDR1 is SGHDN and CDR2 is FVKESK. V was trimmed by 0 bases and J by 2 bases, leaving 9 bases between them. This CDR3 comprises 15 residues.